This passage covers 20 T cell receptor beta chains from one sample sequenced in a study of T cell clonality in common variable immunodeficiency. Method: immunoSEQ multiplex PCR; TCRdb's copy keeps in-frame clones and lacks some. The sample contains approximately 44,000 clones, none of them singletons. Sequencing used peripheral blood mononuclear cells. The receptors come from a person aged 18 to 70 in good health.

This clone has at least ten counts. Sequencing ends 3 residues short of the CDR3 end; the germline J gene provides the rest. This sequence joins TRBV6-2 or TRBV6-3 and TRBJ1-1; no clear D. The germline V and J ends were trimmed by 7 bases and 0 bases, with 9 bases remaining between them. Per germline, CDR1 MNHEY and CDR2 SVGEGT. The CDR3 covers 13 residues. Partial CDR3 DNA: TGTGCCAGCACTGACGGGGTGAACACTGAA. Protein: CASTDGVNTE. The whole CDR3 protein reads CASTDGVNTEAFF.

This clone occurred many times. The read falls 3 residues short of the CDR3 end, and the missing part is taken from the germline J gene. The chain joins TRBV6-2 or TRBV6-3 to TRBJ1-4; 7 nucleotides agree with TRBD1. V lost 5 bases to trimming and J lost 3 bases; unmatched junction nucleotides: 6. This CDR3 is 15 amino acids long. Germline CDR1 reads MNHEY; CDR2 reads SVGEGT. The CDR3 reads CASSPTGVANEKLFF. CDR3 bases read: TGTGCCAGCAGTCCTACAGGGGTGGCTAATGAAAAA.

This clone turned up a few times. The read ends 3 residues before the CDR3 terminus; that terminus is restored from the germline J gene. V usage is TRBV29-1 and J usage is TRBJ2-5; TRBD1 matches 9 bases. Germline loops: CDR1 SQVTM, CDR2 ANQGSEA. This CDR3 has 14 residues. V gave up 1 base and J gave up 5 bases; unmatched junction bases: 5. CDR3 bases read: TGCAGCGTTGAAGGGGACAGGGAGAGGGAGACC. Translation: CSVEGDRERET. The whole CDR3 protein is CSVEGDRERETQYF.

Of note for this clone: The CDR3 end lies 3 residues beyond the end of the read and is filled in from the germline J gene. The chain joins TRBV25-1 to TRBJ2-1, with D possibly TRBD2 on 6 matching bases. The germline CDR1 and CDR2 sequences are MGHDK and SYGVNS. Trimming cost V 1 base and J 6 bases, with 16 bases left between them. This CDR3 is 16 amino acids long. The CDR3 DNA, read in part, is TGTGCCAGCAGTGAATCTCTCGGGGGATATCGCAATGAG. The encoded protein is CASSESLGGYRNE. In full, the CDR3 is CASSESLGGYRNEQFF. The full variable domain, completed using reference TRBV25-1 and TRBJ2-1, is EADIYQTPRYLVIGTGKKITLECSQTMGHDKMYWYQQDPGMELHLIHYSYGVNSTEKGDLSSESTVSRIRTEHFPLTLESARPSHTSQYLCASSESLGGYRNEQFFGPGTRLTVL.

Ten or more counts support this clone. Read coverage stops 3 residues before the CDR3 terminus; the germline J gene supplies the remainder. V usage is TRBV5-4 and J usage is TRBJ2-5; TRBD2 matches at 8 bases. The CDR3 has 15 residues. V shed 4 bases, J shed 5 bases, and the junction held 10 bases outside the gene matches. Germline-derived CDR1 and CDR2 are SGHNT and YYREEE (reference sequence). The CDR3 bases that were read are TGTGCCAGCAGCCGGGCCGGCGGCGGGGGGGAGACC. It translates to CASSRAGGGGET. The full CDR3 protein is CASSRAGGGGETQYF.

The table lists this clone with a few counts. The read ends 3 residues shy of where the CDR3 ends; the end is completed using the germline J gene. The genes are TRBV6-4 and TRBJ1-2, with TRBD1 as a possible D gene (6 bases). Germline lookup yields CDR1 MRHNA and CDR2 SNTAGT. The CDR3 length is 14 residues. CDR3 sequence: CASSGSGGANDYTF. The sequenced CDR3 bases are TGTGCCAGCAGTGGTAGCGGGGGGGCCAATGAC.

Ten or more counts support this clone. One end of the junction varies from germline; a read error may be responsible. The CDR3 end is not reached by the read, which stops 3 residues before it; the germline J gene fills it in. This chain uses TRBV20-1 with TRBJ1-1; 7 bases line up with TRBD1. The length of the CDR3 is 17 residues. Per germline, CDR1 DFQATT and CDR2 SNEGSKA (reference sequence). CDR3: CSAKTPGQTLMNTEAFF. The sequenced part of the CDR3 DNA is TGCAGCGCTAAGACTCCGGGACAGACCCTTATGAACACTGAA.

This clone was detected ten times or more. CDR3 sequence reads: CASKEAWSSSPLHF. Partial CDR3 DNA: TGTGCCAGTAAAGAGGCCTGGTCGAGTTCACCC. V gene TRBV19 combines with J gene TRBJ1-6; D ambiguous. The read ends 3 residues early relative to the CDR3; the germline J gene fills the gap. V lost 7 bases to trimming and J lost 9 bases, with 16 bases between them. The CDR3 has 14 residues. CDR1 is LNHDA, CDR2 SQIVND, per germline (reference sequence).

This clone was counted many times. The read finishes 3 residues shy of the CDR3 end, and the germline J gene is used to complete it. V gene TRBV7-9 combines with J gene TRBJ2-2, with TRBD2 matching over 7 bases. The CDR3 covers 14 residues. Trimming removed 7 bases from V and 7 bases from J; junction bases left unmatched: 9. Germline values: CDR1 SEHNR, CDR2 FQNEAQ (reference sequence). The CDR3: CASTSGVWVGELFF. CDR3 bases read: TGTGCCAGCACTAGCGGAGTTTGGGTCGGGGAG.

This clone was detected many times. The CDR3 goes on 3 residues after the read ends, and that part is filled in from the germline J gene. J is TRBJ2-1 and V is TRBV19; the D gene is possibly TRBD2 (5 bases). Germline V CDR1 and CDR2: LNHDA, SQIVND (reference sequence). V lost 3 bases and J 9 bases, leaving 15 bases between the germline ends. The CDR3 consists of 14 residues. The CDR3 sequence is CASSMSGRVSEQFF. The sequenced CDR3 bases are TGTGCCAGTAGTATGAGTGGGCGGGTTAGTGAG.

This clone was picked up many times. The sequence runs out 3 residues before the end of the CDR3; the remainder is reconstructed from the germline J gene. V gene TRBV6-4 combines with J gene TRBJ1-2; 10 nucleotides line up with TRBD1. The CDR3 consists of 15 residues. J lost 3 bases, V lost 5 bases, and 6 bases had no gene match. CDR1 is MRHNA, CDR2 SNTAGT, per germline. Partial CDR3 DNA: TGTGCCAGCAGTCCCAGACAGGGGGCCCACTATGGC. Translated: CASSPRQGAHYG. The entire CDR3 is CASSPRQGAHYGYTF.

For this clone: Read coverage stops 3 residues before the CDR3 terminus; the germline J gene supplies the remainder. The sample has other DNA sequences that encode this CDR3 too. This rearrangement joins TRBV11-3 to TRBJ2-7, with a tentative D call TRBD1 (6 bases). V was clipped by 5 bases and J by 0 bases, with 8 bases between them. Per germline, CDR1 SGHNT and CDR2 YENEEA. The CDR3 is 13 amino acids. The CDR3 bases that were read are TGTGCCAGCAGCAGGACAGTCTCCTACGAG. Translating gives CASSRTVSYE. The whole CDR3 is CASSRTVSYEQYF.

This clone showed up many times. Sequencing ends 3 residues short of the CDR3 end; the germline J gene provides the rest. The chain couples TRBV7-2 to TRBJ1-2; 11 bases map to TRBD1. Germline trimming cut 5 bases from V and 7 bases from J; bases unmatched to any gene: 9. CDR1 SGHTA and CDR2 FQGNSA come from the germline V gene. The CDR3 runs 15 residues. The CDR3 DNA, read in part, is TGTGCCAGCAGCCCTATAGGACAGGGGGCCGGTGGC. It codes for CASSPIGQGAGG. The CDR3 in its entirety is CASSPIGQGAGGYTF.

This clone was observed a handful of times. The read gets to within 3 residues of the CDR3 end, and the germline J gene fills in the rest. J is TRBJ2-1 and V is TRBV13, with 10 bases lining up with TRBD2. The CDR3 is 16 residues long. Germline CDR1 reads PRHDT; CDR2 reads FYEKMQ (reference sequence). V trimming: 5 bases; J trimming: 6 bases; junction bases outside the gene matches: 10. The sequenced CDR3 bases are TGTGCCAGCAGCCTACGAGCGGGAGGGCCGATCAATGAG. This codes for CASSLRAGGPINE. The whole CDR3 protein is CASSLRAGGPINEQFF.

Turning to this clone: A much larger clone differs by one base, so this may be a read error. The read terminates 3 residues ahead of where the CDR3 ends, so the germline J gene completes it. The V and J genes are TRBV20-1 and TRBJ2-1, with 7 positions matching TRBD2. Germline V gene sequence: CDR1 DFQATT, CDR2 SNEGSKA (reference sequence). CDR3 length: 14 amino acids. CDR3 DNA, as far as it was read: TGCAGCGCCGCAAGCGGGGCTTCCTACAATGAG. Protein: CSAASGASYNE. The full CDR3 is CSAASGASYNEQFF.

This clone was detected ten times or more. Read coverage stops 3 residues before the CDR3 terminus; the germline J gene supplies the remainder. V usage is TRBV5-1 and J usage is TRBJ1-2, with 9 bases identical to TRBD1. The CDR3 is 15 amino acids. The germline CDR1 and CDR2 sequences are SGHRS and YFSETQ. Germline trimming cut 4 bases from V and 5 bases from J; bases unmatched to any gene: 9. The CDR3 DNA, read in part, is TGCGCCAGCAGCGCTGCGACAGGGGGGGAATATGGC. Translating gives CASSAATGGEYG. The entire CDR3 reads CASSAATGGEYGYTF.

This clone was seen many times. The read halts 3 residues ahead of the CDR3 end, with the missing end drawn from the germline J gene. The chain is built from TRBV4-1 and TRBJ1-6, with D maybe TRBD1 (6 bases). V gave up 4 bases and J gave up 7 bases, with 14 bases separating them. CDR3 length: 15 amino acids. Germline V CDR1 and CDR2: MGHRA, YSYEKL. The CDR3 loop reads CASSRGTSENSPLHF. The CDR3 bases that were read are TGCGCCAGCAGCCGAGGGACATCCGAAAATTCACCC.

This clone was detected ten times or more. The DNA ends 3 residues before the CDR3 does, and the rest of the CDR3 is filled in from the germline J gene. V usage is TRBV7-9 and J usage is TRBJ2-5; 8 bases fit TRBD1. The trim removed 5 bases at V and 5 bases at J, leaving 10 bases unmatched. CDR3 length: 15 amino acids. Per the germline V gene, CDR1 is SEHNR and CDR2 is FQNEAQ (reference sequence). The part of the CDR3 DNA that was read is TGTGCCAGCAGCCCCCCAGGGGGCGATTGGGAGACC. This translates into CASSPPGGDWET. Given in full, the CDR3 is CASSPPGGDWETQYF.

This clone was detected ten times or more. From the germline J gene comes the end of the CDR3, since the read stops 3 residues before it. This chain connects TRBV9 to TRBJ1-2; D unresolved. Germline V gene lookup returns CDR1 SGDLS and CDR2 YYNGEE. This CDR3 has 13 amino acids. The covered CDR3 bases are TGTGCCAGCAGCGGGCTACGAACTATGGGC. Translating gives CASSGLRTMG. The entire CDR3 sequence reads CASSGLRTMGYTF.

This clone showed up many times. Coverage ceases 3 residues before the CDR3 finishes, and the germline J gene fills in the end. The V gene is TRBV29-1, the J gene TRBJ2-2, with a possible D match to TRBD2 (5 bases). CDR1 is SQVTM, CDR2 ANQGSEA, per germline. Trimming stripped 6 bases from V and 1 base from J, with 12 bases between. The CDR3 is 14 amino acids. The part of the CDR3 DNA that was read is TGCAGCGTCCAGAGGGTCGGGAACACCGGGGAG. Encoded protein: CSVQRVGNTGE. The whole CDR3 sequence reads CSVQRVGNTGELFF.